The 27 T cell receptor beta chains in this list originate from one sample, sequenced in a study of T cell repertoires in cytomegalovirus infection. TCRdb re-analysed the reads in MiXCR, keeping a single row per CDR3 protein. The table includes roughly 720,000 distinct CDR3 sequences, about 40% detected once. Source material: PBMCs. The receptor set was obtained from a human donor in good health (CMV status not recorded). Some clones in this sample may be carry-over from other donors' samples.

The rearrangement joins TRBV11-2 to TRBJ2-2; 8 bases align to TRBD2. With V trimmed by 1 base and J by 10 bases, 5 bases remained unmatched. Germline CDR1 is SGHAT and CDR2 is FQNNGV. CDR3 length: 14 amino acids. CDR3 sequence (DNA): TGTGCCAGCAGCTTAGTTCGGGGGGGGCCGGAGCTGTTTTTT. Protein: CASSLVRGGPELFF. Full variable domain (remainder filled in from reference TRBV11-2 and TRBJ2-2): EAGVAQSPRYKIIEKRQSVAFWCNPISGHATLYWYQQILGQGPKLLIQFQNNGVVDDSQLPKDRFSAERLKGVDSTLKIQPAKLEDSAVYLCASSLVRGGPELFFGEGSRLTVL.

This clonotype was seen many times. The chain recombines TRBV7-8 with TRBJ2-1; 8 nucleotides agree with TRBD2. Germline V CDR1 and CDR2: SGHVS, FQNEAQ. The J segment lost 6 bases and the V segment lost 2 bases, leaving 12 bases of the junction unmatched. The CDR3 loop spans 17 amino acids. The CDR3, as DNA: TGTGCCAGCAGCTTACCTACCCCATTAGCGGGGCCCAATGAGCAGTTCTTC. This sequence encodes CASSLPTPLAGPNEQFF.

The V and J genes are TRBV19 and TRBJ1-1; tentatively, D is TRBD1 (6 bases). The germline V gene encodes CDR1 LNHDA and CDR2 SQIVND (reference sequence). Trimming removed 5 bases at V and 1 base at J, with 14 bases between. The CDR3 runs 15 residues. CDR3 loop: CASSPLRDKNTEAFF. CDR3 nucleotide sequence: TGTGCCAGTAGTCCACTCCGGGACAAGAACACTGAAGCTTTCTTT.

The CDR3 DNA reads TGTGCCAGCACCTCTGGGAACTCTGGAAACACCATATATTTT. It yields the protein CASTSGNSGNTIYF. This chain connects TRBV3-1 to TRBJ1-3; D gene uncertain. The length of the CDR3 is 14 residues. Trimming removed 7 bases at V and 0 bases at J, with 10 bases between. Germline lookup yields CDR1 LGHDT and CDR2 YNNKEL (reference sequence).

The chain links TRBV19 to TRBJ1-5; a weak D match, TRBD1 (5 bases). This CDR3 has 15 amino acids. The germline V gene encodes CDR1 LNHDA and CDR2 SQIVND (reference sequence). V gave up 6 bases and J gave up 0 bases, with 12 bases separating them. Here the CDR3 DNA reads TGTGCCAGTAGATCAGGGATTTATAGCAATCAGCCCCAGCATTTT. Translated, it gives CASRSGIYSNQPQHF.

The chain joins TRBV12-3 or TRBV12-4 to TRBJ2-4, with no clear D. The CDR3 has 12 residues. V gave up 3 bases and J gave up 5 bases, with 5 bases separating them. CDR3 residues: CASSLSENIQYF. Here the CDR3 DNA reads TGTGCCAGCAGTTTGTCCGAAAACATTCAGTACTTC.

Points on this clonotype: Here the CDR3 omits its conserved ending phenylalanine or tryptophan, so a read error is the likely source. The DNA is omitted, as the CDR3 cannot be located on it reliably, and the CDR3 follows TCRdb's listing. The chain recombines TRBV7-2 with TRBJ2-1. Germline V lookup: CDR1 SGHTA, CDR2 FQGNSA. The CDR3 adds up to 15 amino acids, both ends counted. This CDR3 reads CASSSERGSYNEQLL.

This clonotype was seen a handful of times. The J gene is TRBJ1-2, the V gene TRBV10-3; no clear D gene. Germline assignment: CDR1 ENHRY and CDR2 SYGVKD. This CDR3 is built from 13 residues. The V end was cut by 7 bases, the J end by 0 bases, with 9 bases between. The CDR3: CAIKRRANYGYTF. The CDR3 bases are TGTGCCATCAAACGGAGAGCTAACTATGGCTACACCTTC.

This clonotype turned up a few times. This rearrangement joins TRBV6-2 or TRBV6-3 to TRBJ1-1; a weak D match, TRBD1 (5 bases). The CDR3 has 16 amino acids. From germline, CDR1 is MNHEY and CDR2 SVGEGT. V lost 5 bases and J lost 2, with 18 bases in between. In nucleotides, the CDR3 is TGTGCCAGCAGTACCAATCTGTTGACAGTCAACACTGAAGCTTTCTTT. Translating it yields CASSTNLLTVNTEAFF.

The chain uses TRBV14 and TRBJ2-6; a possible D gene is TRBD1 (6 bases). Germline V CDR1 and CDR2: SGHDN, FVKESK. The CDR3 is made up of 19 amino acids. V was shortened by 0 bases and J by 0 bases, with 15 bases between the two germline ends. In nucleotides, the CDR3 is TGTGCCAGCAGCCAAGATGCGTCAGGGGTTTTCTCTGGGGCCAACGTCCTGACTTTC. Residues: CASSQDASGVFSGANVLTF.

This clonotype was counted only a few times. The V gene is TRBV27, the J gene TRBJ2-7, with 9 bases lining up with TRBD1. This CDR3 has 14 amino acids. V was pared by 6 bases and J by 2 bases, with 5 bases of the junction left unmatched. The germline V gene encodes CDR1 MNHEY and CDR2 SMNVEV (reference sequence). The CDR3 DNA reads as TGTGCCAGCAGAAGACAGGGGGTGACCTACGAGCAGTACTTC. Amino acids: CASRRQGVTYEQYF.

A few counts support this clonotype. The V gene is TRBV28, the J gene TRBJ2-7, with D possibly matching TRBD2 (5 bases). This CDR3 has 14 amino acids. CDR1 and CDR2 (germline): MDHEN, SYDVKM. The V end lost 5 bases, the J end lost 0 bases, and 11 bases lay between the germline ends. The CDR3 region is CASSPVAGSYEQYF. The CDR3 coding sequence is TGTGCCAGCAGTCCCGTCGCGGGCTCCTACGAGCAGTACTTC.

This clonotype was picked up a small number of times. The chain joins TRBV2 to TRBJ1-2, with D perhaps matching TRBD1 (5 bases). The CDR3 has 15 residues. The V end lost 6 bases, the J end lost 2 bases, and 16 bases lay between the germline ends. Germline CDR1 SNHLY, CDR2 FYNNEI. This chain's CDR3 is CASSRTPGNNYGYTF. CDR3 nucleotide sequence: TGTGCCAGCAGCCGGACACCTGGTAACAACTATGGCTACACCTTC.

Note on this clonotype: At one end the junction does not follow the germline gene, possibly because of a read error. The chain joins TRBV20-1 to TRBJ2-1; TRBD2 matches at 7 bases. This CDR3 is 16 amino acids long. Germline-derived CDR1 and CDR2 are DFQATT and SNEGSKA (reference sequence). CDR3 amino acids: CSARDHPSGHYNAQFF. In nucleotides, the CDR3 is TGCAGTGCTAGAGATCATCCTAGCGGTCATTACAATGCGCAGTTCTTC.

This clonotype was counted many times. This chain joins TRBV7-2 and TRBJ2-2; D unresolved. Trimming took off 3 bases at V and 3 bases at J, with 2 bases between the two ends. The CDR3 spans 12 residues. Germline lookup yields CDR1 SGHTA and CDR2 FQGNSA. The CDR3 sequence: CASSLHTGELFF. The CDR3 nucleotides are TGTGCCAGCAGCTTGCACACCGGGGAGCTGTTTTTT.

The chain employs TRBV12-3 or TRBV12-4 and TRBJ2-7, with D uncertain. Trimming removed 2 bases at V and 0 bases at J, with 14 bases between. The CDR3 consists of 16 residues. The DNA of the CDR3 is TGTGCCAGCAGTTTATTAGGGCCATCCAGCTCCTACGAGCAGTACTTC. This translates into CASSLLGPSSSYEQYF.

This clonotype has more than one count but fewer than ten. The chain is built from TRBV6-2 or TRBV6-3 and TRBJ2-2; 9 nucleotides agree with TRBD1. V lost 1 base to trimming and J lost 6 bases; unmatched junction nucleotides: 6. Germline CDR1 and CDR2: MNHEY and SVGEGT. The CDR3 is 16 residues long. CDR3 sequence: CASSYLGRQGAGELFF. CDR3 sequence (DNA): TGTGCCAGCAGTTACTTGGGGAGACAGGGGGCCGGGGAGCTGTTTTTT.

Only a few counts were recorded for this clonotype. The V and J genes are TRBV12-3 or TRBV12-4 and TRBJ2-2, with 10 bases identical to TRBD2. The length of the CDR3 is 16 residues. V lost 7 bases, J lost 2 bases, and 7 bases stayed unmatched. The CDR3 region has the DNA TGTGCCAGCAAGCTAGCGGGGGCGAGAAACACCGGGGAGCTGTTTTTT. It specifies CASKLAGARNTGELFF.

Points on this clonotype: Here the CDR3 omits its conserved ending phenylalanine or tryptophan, so a read error is the likely source. It is unclear where the CDR3 begins or ends on the DNA, so no DNA is shown, and the CDR3 is as TCRdb lists it. V is TRBV12-3 or TRBV12-4 and J is TRBJ2-7; TRBD1, the table's D call, was not compared with the DNA. The CDR3 is made up of 16 amino acids, end residues included. This CDR3 is CASSGGGQAESYEPYG.

A note on this clonotype: One end of the junction does not line up with germline, which may come from a read error. J is TRBJ2-1 and V is TRBV10-2; tentatively, D is TRBD1 or TRBD2 (6 bases each). Germline CDR1 WSHSY, CDR2 SAAADI. The CDR3 runs to 14 residues. The CDR3 loop reads CASGKGGIYNEQLF. CDR3 in DNA: TGCGCCAGCGGCAAGGGGGGAATCTACAATGAGCAGTTATTC.

This clonotype was found a few times. A read error may produce the germline difference seen at one junction end. The V call is TRBV7-7, the J call TRBJ2-7; 8 bases line up with TRBD2. This CDR3 contains 17 residues. Germline-derived CDR1 and CDR2 are SSHAT and FNYEAQ (reference sequence). The CDR3 DNA reads TGTGCTAGCAGCCCGACGGGACTAGGTGAAGGGGCCTACGAGCAGTACTTC. This gives the protein CASSPTGLGEGAYEQYF.

This clonotype was detected ten times or more. The chain carries TRBV7-2 and TRBJ2-5, with 9 bases fitting TRBD2. The germline V gene encodes CDR1 SGHTA and CDR2 FQGNSA. This CDR3 is built from 15 residues. With V trimmed by 5 bases and J by 7 bases, 11 bases remained unmatched. CDR3 amino acids: CASSLRREGLGTQYF. The CDR3 nucleotides read TGTGCCAGCAGCCTTCGGCGGGAGGGCCTGGGGACCCAGTACTTC.

The CDR3 nucleotides are TGTGCCAGCAGTGAAGGGACAGCCGCCCCTAGTCCCCAGCATTTT. Translating gives CASSEGTAAPSPQHF. This rearrangement joins TRBV6-1 to TRBJ1-5; perhaps TRBD1 as D (6 bases). Germline values: CDR1 MNHNS, CDR2 SASEGT. V was cut by 1 base and J by 10 bases, with 17 bases left in between. The CDR3 length is 15 residues.

This clonotype was seen only a few times. V gene TRBV10-2 combines with J gene TRBJ2-3; no firm D call. Trimming shortened V by 3 bases and J by 7 bases, and 17 bases separated the two germline ends. CDR1 is WSHSY and CDR2 is SAAADI in the germline V gene. This CDR3 comprises 15 residues. The CDR3 sequence is CASSEGPALSYTQYF. As DNA, the CDR3 is TGCGCCAGCAGTGAAGGGCCCGCACTTTCGTATACGCAGTATTTT.

This clonotype was seen more than once but under ten times. Here the CDR3 reads CASSSLLTGPTDTQYF. CDR3 in DNA: TGTGCCAGCAGCTCCCTCCTGACAGGCCCCACAGATACGCAGTATTTT. V usage is TRBV7-2 and J usage is TRBJ2-3; perhaps TRBD1 as D (6 bases). CDR1 and CDR2 (germline): SGHTA, FQGNSA. This CDR3 has 16 residues. V lost 4 bases and J lost 2, with 16 bases in between.

J is TRBJ1-2 and V is TRBV6-8; D remains unclear. Germline V gives CDR1 MNHGY, CDR2 SAAAGT. V was clipped by 5 bases and J by 5 bases, with 12 bases between them. The CDR3 spans 13 residues. The CDR3: CASSPNLVYGYTF. In DNA form, the CDR3 reads TGTGCCAGCAGTCCCAACCTCGTATATGGCTACACCTTC.

This sequence joins TRBV7-9 and TRBJ2-1; TRBD1 matches 8 bases. V dropped 5 bases and J dropped 1; count of bases not matched to a gene: 4. Germline CDR1 reads SEHNR; CDR2 reads FQNEAQ (reference sequence). The CDR3 contains 15 residues. DNA of the CDR3: TGTGCCAGCAGCCACCGGGACAGGTCCTACAATGAGCAGTTCTTC. This codes for CASSHRDRSYNEQFF.